This T cell receptor beta chain comes out of a study of T cell changes during pregnancy in multiple sclerosis. Measured with immunoSEQ multiplex PCR; TCRdb has only the in-frame clones, and not every one. This table has around 40,000 clones, 90% to 95% appearing once. The germline V gene encodes CDR1 MNHEY and CDR2 SMNVEV (reference sequence). Trimming removed 3 bases from V and 7 bases from J; junction bases left unmatched: 8. The CDR3 has 14 amino acids. This sequence joins TRBV27 and TRBJ1-2; 7 bases are a match to TRBD1. The specimen comprised CD4+ T cells from peripheral blood mononuclear cells, sampled in the second trimester of pregnancy. This receptor was obtained from a female donor with multiple sclerosis, enrolled in a pregnancy study. In DNA form, the CDR3 reads TGTGCCAGCAGTTTTCTCGACAGGGTCGGTGGCTACACCTTC. Residues: CASSFLDRVGGYTF.